Below, 19 T cell receptor beta chains from the same sample are listed, as sequenced in a study of blood T cell repertoires in COVID-19. The data were produced by immunoSEQ multiplex PCR, yet TCRdb's version contains in-frame clones alone and is incomplete. The sample lists about 110,000 clones, around 64% occurring once. The sample comprised peripheral blood. The receptors were sampled from a woman aged 40 to 50 with acute or convalescent COVID-19.

The chain is built from TRBV9 and TRBJ2-3; D is unclear. Trimming left V 1 base short and J 6 bases short, with 12 bases between. The germline CDR1 and CDR2 sequences are SGDLS and YYNGEE. CDR3 length equals 14 residues. In nucleotides, the CDR3 is TGTGCCAGCAGCGTATTAGGTCAGGATGATACGCAGTATTTT. It is translated as CASSVLGQDDTQYF.

This clone was recorded a few times. This rearrangement joins TRBV5-1 to TRBJ2-1; 11 nucleotides line up with TRBD2. Germline trimming cut 7 bases from V and 3 bases from J; bases unmatched to any gene: 3. CDR3 length equals 14 residues. Germline V gives CDR1 SGHRS, CDR2 YFSETQ. The CDR3 sequence is CASSTSGGYNEQFF. The CDR3 DNA is TGCGCCAGCTCAACTAGCGGGGGCTACAATGAGCAGTTCTTC.

This chain uses TRBV11-2 with TRBJ2-4; 8 bases line up with TRBD1. Germline values: CDR1 SGHAT, CDR2 FQNNGV. This CDR3 is built from 19 residues. The junction had 16 bases not matched to a gene; V was cut back by 6 bases and J by 0 bases. In DNA form, the CDR3 reads TGTGCCAGCAGTGAGGGACAGGCCCCACTAGGCCTAGCCAAAAACATTCAGTACTTC. Translated, it gives CASSEGQAPLGLAKNIQYF. Filled out from reference TRBV11-2 and TRBJ2-4, the complete variable domain reads EAGVAQSPRYKIIEKRQSVAFWCNPISGHATLYWYQQILGQGPKLLIQFQNNGVVDDSQLPKDRFSAERLKGVDSTLKIQPAKLEDSAVYLCASSEGQAPLGLAKNIQYFGAGTRLSVL.

The V gene is TRBV29-1, the J gene TRBJ1-2; a weak D match, TRBD1 (6 bases). Germline V gene sequence: CDR1 SQVTM, CDR2 ANQGSEA. The V gene lost 4 bases and the J gene lost 4 bases, with 13 bases spanning the gap. CDR3 length equals 13 residues. The CDR3 region has the DNA TGCAGCGTTGTAGAAGGGGGTCTCTATGGCTACACCTTC. It encodes CSVVEGGLYGYTF.

The genes are TRBV11-2 and TRBJ1-1, with TRBD1 matching 7 bases. The CDR3 sequence is 15 residues long. The V segment lost 0 bases and the J segment 5 bases; nucleotides outside the gene matches: 6. Germline lookup yields CDR1 SGHAT and CDR2 FQNNGV. CDR3 amino acids: CASSLDRAGGTEAFF. In DNA form, the CDR3 reads TGTGCCAGCAGCTTAGATCGGGCAGGGGGGACTGAAGCTTTCTTT.

The chain couples TRBV6-6 to TRBJ2-1, with D possibly matching TRBD1 (6 bases). Germline V gene lookup returns CDR1 MNHNY and CDR2 SVGAGI (reference sequence). V dropped 3 bases and J dropped 7 bases, with 13 bases sitting between them. The length of the CDR3 is 14 residues. The CDR3 DNA is TGTGCCAGCAGTTATTGGGGGCAGGGTAATGAGCAGTTCTTC. Translation gives CASSYWGQGNEQFF.

The chain recombines TRBV7-9 with TRBJ2-1; 7 bases agree with TRBD2. Germline values: CDR1 SEHNR, CDR2 FQNEAQ (reference sequence). The CDR3 has 16 amino acids. The V segment lost 2 bases and the J segment 4 bases; nucleotides outside the gene matches: 8. The CDR3 nucleotides are TGTGCCAGCAGCTTAAGGAGGGGAGGGCCATACAATGAGCAGTTCTTC. Amino acids: CASSLRRGGPYNEQFF. Drawing the rest from reference TRBV7-9 and TRBJ2-1, the complete variable domain is DTGVSQNPRHKITKRGQNVTFRCDPISEHNRLYWYRQTLGQGPEFLTYFQNEAQLEKSRLLSDRFSAERPKGSFSTLEIQRTEQGDSAMYLCASSLRRGGPYNEQFFGPGTRLTVL.

The chain links TRBV18 to TRBJ1-3; 8 nucleotides align to TRBD1. Germline CDR1 reads KGHSH; CDR2 reads LQKENI. Trimming at V came to 0 bases and at J to 2 bases, leaving 15 bases not matched to a gene. This CDR3 contains 20 residues. The CDR3 protein is CASSPPAGQVDRVAGNTIYF. CDR3 nucleotide sequence: TGTGCCAGCTCACCACCCGCGGGACAGGTTGATCGAGTTGCTGGAAACACCATATATTTT.

This chain connects TRBV28 to TRBJ1-1; D call uncertain. This CDR3 spans 14 amino acids. V was shortened by 5 bases and J by 6 bases, with 16 bases between the two germline ends. The germline V gene encodes CDR1 MDHEN and CDR2 SYDVKM. The CDR3 DNA reads as TGTGCCAGCAGTCCTCACCAGGCTCTCGCTGAAGCTTTCTTT. Encoded protein: CASSPHQALAEAFF.

The chain links TRBV18 to TRBJ2-7; TRBD1 aligns across 12 bases. Germline V gene sequence: CDR1 KGHSH, CDR2 LQKENI. The ends lost 5 bases at V and 7 bases at J; junction bases unmatched: 9. This CDR3 contains 15 residues. The CDR3 DNA follows: TGTGCCAGCTCATTCGGGACAGGGGGCTTGGGGGAGCAGTACTTC. It specifies CASSFGTGGLGEQYF.

This clone was seen more than once but under ten times. This chain links TRBV7-2 with TRBJ2-7; 8 bases agree with TRBD2. In germline, CDR1 is SGHTA, CDR2 FQGNSA. The CDR3 length is 16 residues. V lost 3 bases and J lost 4; bases outside the gene matches: 11. CDR3 bases: TGTGCCAGCAGCTTCCCCCCCGGGACTAGGGGTTACGAGCAGTACTTC. Protein sequence: CASSFPPGTRGYEQYF.

The chain couples TRBV29-1 to TRBJ2-3; 8 nucleotides match TRBD1. Germline V gene sequence: CDR1 SQVTM, CDR2 ANQGSEA. CDR3 size: 14 residues. V lost 3 bases, J lost 6 bases, and 8 bases stayed unmatched. The CDR3 coding sequence is TGCAGCGTTGAGAACAGGGGGGCGTGGGATACGCAGTATTTT. Amino acid sequence: CSVENRGAWDTQYF.

V usage is TRBV30 and J usage is TRBJ1-6; D not certain. The V gene's germline CDR1 is GTSNPN and CDR2 SVGIG (reference sequence). The CDR3 contains 13 residues. V shed 3 bases and J shed 9 bases, with 12 bases lying between them. CDR3 sequence reads: CAWRNPEGSPLHF. The CDR3 bases are TGTGCCTGGAGAAACCCGGAGGGTTCACCCCTCCACTTT.

The chain has TRBV4-1 and TRBJ2-7; D not resolved. V was clipped by 4 bases and J by 0 bases, with 19 bases between them. The CDR3 loop spans 17 amino acids. Germline values: CDR1 MGHRA, CDR2 YSYEKL. The CDR3 is CASSLRLSTESSYEQYF. The CDR3 coding sequence is TGCGCCAGCAGCCTGAGACTCTCCACGGAAAGCTCCTACGAGCAGTACTTC.

This chain uses TRBV3-1 (or the pseudogene TRBV3-2) with TRBJ2-1, with 10 bases aligning to TRBD2. CDR1 is LGHDT and CDR2 is YNNKEL in the germline V gene (reference sequence). The CDR3 contains 15 residues. J gave up 3 bases and V 4 bases, and 3 bases lay outside the gene matches. Here the CDR3 DNA reads TGTGCCAGCAGCCTTCAGCGGGGGGGCTACAATGAGCAGTTCTTC. Its protein product is CASSLQRGGYNEQFF.

The chain recombines TRBV11-1 with TRBJ2-3, with a weak D call TRBD1 (5 bases). The CDR3 runs 13 residues. Looked up from germline, CDR1 is SGHAT and CDR2 is FQDESV (reference sequence). V lost 5 bases and J 1 base, leaving 7 bases between the germline ends. The CDR3 sequence: CASSATGTDTQYF. CDR3 nucleotide sequence: TGTGCCAGCAGCGCGACAGGCACAGATACGCAGTATTTT. Full variable domain (missing parts from reference TRBV11-1 and TRBJ2-3): EAEVAQSPRYKITEKSQAVAFWCDPISGHATLYWYRQILGQGPELLVQFQDESVVDDSQLPKDRFSAERLKGVDSTLKIQPAELGDSAMYLCASSATGTDTQYFGPGTRLTVL.

This chain joins TRBV5-1 and TRBJ2-1; 7 bases align to TRBD2. The CDR3 covers 14 residues. Germline-derived CDR1 and CDR2 are SGHRS and YFSETQ. J lost 3 bases, V lost 7 bases, and 7 bases had no gene match. In DNA, the CDR3 is TGCGCCAGCGGACCGGGGGGAAACTACAATGAGCAGTTCTTC. Translation gives CASGPGGNYNEQFF.

The V call is TRBV29-1, the J call TRBJ1-3, with D possibly TRBD1 on 5 matching bases. Germline V gene lookup returns CDR1 SQVTM and CDR2 ANQGSEA. CDR3 length: 12 amino acids. Trimming stripped 4 bases from V and 4 bases from J, with 8 bases between. CDR3 loop: CSVVGEGNTIYF. The CDR3 DNA follows: TGCAGCGTTGTAGGGGAAGGAAACACCATATATTTT.

The CDR3 nucleotides are TGTGCCAGCAGCAGCATGAGCGGGGGGGCGGAGACCCAGTACTTC. Translated: CASSSMSGGAETQYF. The rearrangement links TRBV11-1 to TRBJ2-5; 10 nucleotides align to TRBD2. Germline V CDR1 and CDR2: SGHAT, FQDESV (reference sequence). The CDR3 spans 15 residues. After removal of 5 bases from V and 5 bases from J, the junction contained 8 bases not matched to a gene. The whole variable domain, remainder taken from reference TRBV11-1 and TRBJ2-5, is EAEVAQSPRYKITEKSQAVAFWCDPISGHATLYWYRQILGQGPELLVQFQDESVVDDSQLPKDRFSAERLKGVDSTLKIQPAELGDSAMYLCASSSMSGGAETQYFGPGTRLLVL.